A single sample gave rise to the 17 T cell receptor beta chains below, sequenced in a study of cytomegalovirus exposure and HLA in healthy donors (dated by TCRdb to between 2016 and 2019). The library was produced with the immunoSEQ multiplex PCR assay. Drawn from immuneACCESS, this table holds only the in-frame rearrangements with V and J called that TCRdb kept. Clones are partly lost; checked studies trace under half to an unresolved V gene and leave the rest unexplained. Here the sample has under 250,000 clones; around 87% occur a single time. Clones ranked in the top ten supply approximately 2% of the sample. The sample was PBMCs. The receptors come from a woman aged 18-29 years in good health and CMV-seropositive.

Ten or more counts support this clone. This chain uses TRBV10-3 with TRBJ1-1; no firm D call. The CDR3 has 13 amino acids. Germline V gene sequence: CDR1 ENHRY, CDR2 SYGVKD. Trimming took off 6 bases at V and 0 bases at J, with 8 bases between the two ends. CDR3 coding DNA: TGTGCCATCAGCTCCGACTTGAACACTGAAGCTTTCTTT. Its translation is CAISSDLNTEAFF.

The chain is built from TRBV19 and TRBJ2-6; 16 nucleotides line up with TRBD2. Germline CDR1 and CDR2: LNHDA and SQIVND (reference sequence). J gave up 0 bases and V 5 bases, and 10 bases lay outside the gene matches. The CDR3 totals 21 residues. The CDR3 region has the DNA TGTGCCAGTAGTCCACGGGGACTAGCGGGAGGGTCGCTCTCTGGGGCCAACGTCCTGACTTTC. Translating gives CASSPRGLAGGSLSGANVLTF.

This sequence joins TRBV9 and TRBJ2-1; D is ambiguous. The CDR3 runs 14 residues. V was clipped by 4 bases and J by 8 bases, with 16 bases between them. Looked up from germline, CDR1 is SGDLS and CDR2 is YYNGEE. CDR3 DNA: TGTGCCAGCAGCCCCCCTGGCGTGAGGCATGAGCAGTTCTTC. Translating gives CASSPPGVRHEQFF.

This chain joins TRBV7-8 and TRBJ2-1; 7 bases are a match to TRBD2. Germline-derived CDR1 and CDR2 are SGHVS and FQNEAQ. The V segment lost 0 bases and the J segment 12 bases; nucleotides outside the gene matches: 14. The CDR3 covers 16 residues. CDR3 in DNA: TGTGCCAGCAGCTTAGCGCGACTAGCTGGGGTCTTTCGGCAGTTCTTC. Protein: CASSLARLAGVFRQFF.

The chain couples TRBV27 to TRBJ2-1; D perhaps matches TRBD1 (6 bases). V lost 3 bases, J lost 7 bases, and 19 bases lay in between. Germline values: CDR1 MNHEY, CDR2 SMNVEV (reference sequence). The CDR3 sequence is 16 residues long. The CDR3, as DNA: TGTGCCAGCAGTTTCCCGCAACGGACAGCCTGGAATGAGCAGTTCTTC. It specifies CASSFPQRTAWNEQFF.

This clone has a single count. The genes are TRBV18 and TRBJ1-3, with a possible D match to TRBD1 (6 bases). The CDR3 covers 16 residues. Germline V gene lookup returns CDR1 KGHSH and CDR2 LQKENI. The V gene lost 4 bases and the J gene lost 1 base, with 14 bases spanning the gap. CDR3 protein: CASSQSRGTSGNTIYF. CDR3 DNA: TGTGCCAGCTCACAATCTAGGGGGACATCTGGAAACACCATATATTTT.

The chain employs TRBV19 and TRBJ2-5; a weak D match, TRBD2 (5 bases). CDR3 length equals 14 residues. Germline assignment: CDR1 LNHDA and CDR2 SQIVND (reference sequence). V was pared by 3 bases and J by 2 bases, with 10 bases between. CDR3 sequence reads: CASSIRGTQETQYF. The DNA of the CDR3 is TGTGCCAGTAGTATCCGGGGAACACAAGAGACCCAGTACTTC.

The V call is TRBV27, the J call TRBJ2-7; TRBD2 agrees at 8 bases. The J segment lost 6 bases and the V segment lost 5 bases, leaving 12 bases of the junction unmatched. The CDR3 contains 15 residues. Germline V gene lookup returns CDR1 MNHEY and CDR2 SMNVEV (reference sequence). The CDR3 here is CASSATTSGGGEQYF. Here the CDR3 DNA reads TGTGCCAGCAGTGCTACAACCTCGGGAGGGGGCGAGCAGTACTTC.

V gene TRBV28 combines with J gene TRBJ2-7; TRBD2 might be the D (6 bases). CDR3 length: 12 residues. V was clipped by 2 bases and J by 4 bases, with 6 bases between them. Germline-derived CDR1 and CDR2 are MDHEN and SYDVKM. CDR3 protein: CASSLGRYEQYF. CDR3 bases: TGTGCCAGCAGTTTAGGGAGGTACGAGCAGTACTTC.

This sequence joins TRBV10-3 and TRBJ1-5; TRBD1 aligns across 10 bases. The CDR3 has 13 residues. V lost 6 bases, J lost 5 bases, and 1 base stayed unmatched. Germline lookup yields CDR1 ENHRY and CDR2 SYGVKD. CDR3: CAIRGTGDQPQHF. In DNA, the CDR3 is TGTGCCATCAGGGGGACAGGGGATCAGCCCCAGCATTTT.

The V and J genes are TRBV27 and TRBJ1-2, with TRBD1 identical over 10 bases. J was trimmed by 3 bases and V by 2 bases; bases with no gene match: 6. CDR1 and CDR2 from the germline V gene are MNHEY and SMNVEV (reference sequence). This CDR3 region has 16 residues. The CDR3 sequence is CASSLNHGQGDYGYTF. In DNA form, the CDR3 reads TGTGCCAGCAGTTTAAATCACGGACAGGGGGACTATGGCTACACCTTC.

The J gene is TRBJ1-1, the V gene TRBV29-1, with TRBD1 matching over 9 bases. The germline gives CDR1 SQVTM, CDR2 ANQGSEA. This CDR3 is 11 amino acids long. J lost 11 bases, V lost 5 bases, and 6 bases had no gene match. CDR3 in amino acids: CSVRTGEVAFF. In nucleotides, the CDR3 is TGCAGCGTTAGGACAGGGGAGGTGGCTTTCTTT.

This rearrangement joins TRBV29-1 to TRBJ2-7, with 10 bases matching TRBD2. This CDR3 comprises 15 residues. CDR1 SQVTM and CDR2 ANQGSEA come from the germline V gene. V lost 2 bases, J lost 2 bases, and 6 bases stayed unmatched. The CDR3 sequence: CSVENGTSVTYEQYF. The CDR3, as DNA: TGCAGCGTTGAAAATGGGACTAGCGTGACCTACGAGCAGTACTTC.

The chain is built from TRBV18 and TRBJ1-2; D unclear. V gave up 1 base and J gave up 4 bases, with 10 bases separating them. Looked up from germline, CDR1 is KGHSH and CDR2 is LQKENI. CDR3 size: 14 residues. CDR3 sequence (DNA): TGTGCCAGCTCACCACACCCGGGTCTCTATGGCTACACCTTC. Translated, it gives CASSPHPGLYGYTF.

This chain uses TRBV19 with TRBJ2-3, with TRBD1 identical over 7 bases. Per germline, CDR1 LNHDA and CDR2 SQIVND (reference sequence). The junction had 4 bases not matched to a gene; V was cut back by 0 bases and J by 7 bases. The CDR3 loop spans 14 amino acids. CDR3 DNA sequence: TGTGCCAGTAGTATAGAGACAGGGTGGCATACGCAGTATTTT. Protein: CASSIETGWHTQYF.

The chain couples TRBV2 to TRBJ1-1; D call uncertain. The CDR3 extends over 14 amino acids. Per germline, CDR1 SNHLY and CDR2 FYNNEI. V lost 3 bases and J lost 3, with 11 bases in between. DNA of the CDR3: TGTGCCAGCAGTGAGGTAGGGAGTGACACTGAAGCTTTCTTT. Translation: CASSEVGSDTEAFF.

J is TRBJ1-1 and V is TRBV5-4; D not certain. V was cut by 0 bases and J by 7 bases, with 7 bases left in between. The length of the CDR3 is 12 residues. CDR1 is SGHNT, CDR2 YYREEE, per germline (reference sequence). In nucleotides, the CDR3 is TGTGCCAGCAGCTTGGTTGGCCTTGAAGCTTTCTTT. Amino acids: CASSLVGLEAFF. The variable domain in full, with the rest retrieved from reference TRBV5-4 and TRBJ1-1, is ETGVTQSPTHLIKTRGQQVTLRCSSQSGHNTVSWYQQALGQGPQFIFQYYREEENGRGNFPPRFSGLQFPNYSSELNVNALELDDSALYLCASSLVGLEAFFGQGTRLTVV.